Included here is one T cell receptor beta chain sequence, with context. This clone's antigen is unknown. No base qualities exist here, and no much larger clone lies one base off it. The sample originates from a study of blood T cells in healthy people across ages (dated by TCRdb to the mid-2010s). About the investigation overall: Template switching captured roughly one uniquely barcoded TCR beta cDNA molecule per two T cells in model experiments. The study measured age-related changes in TCR beta repertoire diversity using deep sequencing normalized with unique cDNA molecular identifiers. Donors were grouped into four age groups: young (average approximately 15 years), middle-aged (under 40), aged (approximately 58) and long-lived (approximately 75). To avoid experimental bias, donors of different ages were distributed randomly across sequencing lanes. Two additional independent replicas of 1 million unique cDNA reads from the same blood draw were analyzed for two donors (one aged 18 to 30 and one aged 80 or older). What the authors observed across the whole study: Because donor CMV infection status was unknown, age-related changes in expanded clonotypes were potentially confounded. As age increased, observed TCR beta diversity per million T cells dropped in a roughly linear way, and a significant reduction was already evident by age 40. Compared with the aged group, the long-lived group had more naive CD4+ T cells, fewer expanded clones and increased TCR diversity, suggesting age selection. Because profiling used bulk unsorted PBMCs, naive and antigen-experienced compartments could not be compared conclusively. Observed TCR beta diversity correlated strongly with the percentage of naive T cells measured by flow cytometry. Total diversity estimates from one million sequenced T cells were considered lower bounds and underestimates.

The donors were roughly 39 Caucasian individuals from Russia, aged roughly 6 to 100 years, who were systemically healthy. Approximately 10 milliliters of peripheral blood were collected from each donor into EDTA-treated Vacutainer tubes. Ficoll-Paque density-gradient centrifugation was used to isolate PBMCs, with at least 7 million per sample. Total RNA, at least 5 micrograms per sample, was extracted from PBMCs with Trizol reagent. For every donor, flow cytometry on a PBMC aliquot measured the percentage of naive CD45RAhigh/CD27high T cells. V gives up 0 bases and J gives up 1 base, and the segment between their germline ends measures 12 bases. According to the germline V gene, CDR1 reads SGHTA and CDR2 reads FQGNSA. The cysteine opens and the phenylalanine closes a CDR3 of 16 amino acids. Just CDR3 DNA is preserved here, 48 bases in frame from base 1. The library was made by 5' RACE. TCRdb names Illumina HiSeq 2500 as the instrument used. A second PCR of roughly 7 to 12 cycles was run with a J-beta primer mix and a sample-barcoded 5' primer. A template-switch 5' adaptor carrying 12 random nucleotides introduced a unique molecular identifier onto each TCR beta cDNA molecule. Each sample yielded at least 2.5 million CDR3-containing paired-end reads. All of the RNA was converted into first-strand cDNA using the Mint cDNA synthesis kit, with a TRBC-specific oligonucleotide serving as the primer. Following uracil-DNA glycosylase treatment, all cDNA underwent a first 18-cycle PCR with the universal primers M1SS and BC2_uni_R. The study's own analysis went as follows. For normalization, 1 million high-quality reads were randomly selected from each sample, with every read carrying a distinct molecular identifier. Instead of being binned into consensus sequences, reads with shared molecular identifiers were discarded. CDR3 identification, clonotype clustering and error correction used MiTCR with a Q25 quality threshold and the strictest error-elimination algorithm. Lower-bound total TCR beta diversity was estimated with a nonparametric unseen species model using Euler transformation. In-frame beta chains were kept once TCRdb had trimmed the public reads at Q25 with fastp and called clones with MiXCR. Rows with one shared CDR3 protein collapse into an entry with the most common genes and DNA. These V and J calls are TCRdb output, not the study's own analysis. The sample records approximately 850,000 distinct CDR3 sequences, under 45% of which are singletons. Of the sample, around 21% falls within the top ten clones.

Recombination linked TRBV7-2 to TRBJ1-1; possibly the D gene is TRBD1, per 5 matching bases. Input material: blood. The sequence was collected from a man aged 55 to 70 in good health. At the DNA level, the sequence is TGTGCCAGCAGCTTAGCCCCAAGGGGTCCGAACACTGAAGCTTTCTTT. This is translated as CASSLAPRGPNTEAFF. The full variable domain, with segments outside the CDR3 supplied by the reference TRBV7-2 and TRBJ1-1 proteins, appears as GAGVSQSPSNKVTEKGKDVELRCDPISGHTALYWYRQSLGQGLEFLIYFQGNSAPDKSGLPSDRFSAERTGGSVSTLTIQRTQQEDSAVYLCASSLAPRGPNTEAFFGQGTRLTVV.